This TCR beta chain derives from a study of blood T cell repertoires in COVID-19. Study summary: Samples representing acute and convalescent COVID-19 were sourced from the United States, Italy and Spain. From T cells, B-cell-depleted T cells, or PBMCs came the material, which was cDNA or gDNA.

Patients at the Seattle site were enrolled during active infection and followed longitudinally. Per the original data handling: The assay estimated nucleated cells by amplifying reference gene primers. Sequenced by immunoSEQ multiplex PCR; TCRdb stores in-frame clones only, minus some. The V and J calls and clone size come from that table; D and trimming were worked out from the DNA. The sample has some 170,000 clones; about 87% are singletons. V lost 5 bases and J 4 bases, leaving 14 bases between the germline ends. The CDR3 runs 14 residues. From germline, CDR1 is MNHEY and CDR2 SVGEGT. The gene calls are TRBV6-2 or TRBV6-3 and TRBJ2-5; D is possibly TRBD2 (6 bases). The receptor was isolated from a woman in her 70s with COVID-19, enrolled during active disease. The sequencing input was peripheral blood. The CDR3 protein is CASSGRGKVETQYF. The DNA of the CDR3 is TGTGCCAGCAGTGGACGGGGGAAGGTAGAGACCCAGTACTTC.